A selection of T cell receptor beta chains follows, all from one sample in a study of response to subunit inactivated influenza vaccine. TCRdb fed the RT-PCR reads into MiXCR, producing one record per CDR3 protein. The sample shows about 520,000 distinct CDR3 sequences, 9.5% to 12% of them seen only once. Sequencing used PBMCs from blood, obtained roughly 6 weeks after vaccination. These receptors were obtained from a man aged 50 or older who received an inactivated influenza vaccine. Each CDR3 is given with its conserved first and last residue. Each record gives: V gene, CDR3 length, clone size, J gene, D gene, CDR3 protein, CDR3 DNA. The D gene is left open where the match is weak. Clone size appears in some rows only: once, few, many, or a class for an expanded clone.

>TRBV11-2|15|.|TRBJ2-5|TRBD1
CASSSPGQGAETQYF
TGTGCCAGCAGCTCACCGGGACAGGGGGCTGAGACCCAGTACTTC
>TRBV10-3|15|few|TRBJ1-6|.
CAISESGNLVGTLHF
TGTGCCATCAGTGAGTCAGGAAACCTGGTAGGGACCCTCCACTTT
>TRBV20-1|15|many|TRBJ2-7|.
CSATPQGVFSYEQYF
TGCAGTGCGACACCTCAAGGTGTTTTCTCCTACGAGCAGTACTTC
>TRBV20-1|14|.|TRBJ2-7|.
CSARDQDRSYKQYF
TGCAGTGCTAGAGATCAAGACAGGTCCTACAAGCAGTACTTC
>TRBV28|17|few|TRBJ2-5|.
CASSPTLRQGPQETQYF
TGTGCCAGCAGTCCAACACTTCGACAAGGGCCACAAGAGACCCAGTACTTC
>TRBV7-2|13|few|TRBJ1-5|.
CASSLLPNQPQHF
TGTGCCAGCAGCTTATTACCCAATCAGCCCCAGCATTTT
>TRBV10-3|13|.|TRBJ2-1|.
CAISVAEGNEQFF
TGTGCCATCAGCGTAGCGGAGGGGAATGAGCAGTTCTTC
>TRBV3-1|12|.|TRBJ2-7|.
CASSQGEYEQYF
TGTGCCAGCAGCCAAGGCGAGTACGAGCAGTACTTC
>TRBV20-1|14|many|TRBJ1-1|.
CSARSGGLNTEAFF
TGCAGTGCTAGGTCCGGGGGGCTGAACACTGAAGCTTTCTTT
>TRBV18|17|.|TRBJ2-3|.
CASSPVFISDSTDTQYF
TGTGCCAGCTCACCAGTCTTTATATCGGACTCCACAGATACGCAGTATTTT
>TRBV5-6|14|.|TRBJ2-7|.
CASSLYPGNYEQYF
TGTGCCAGCAGCTTGTACCCCGGGAACTACGAGCAGTACTTC
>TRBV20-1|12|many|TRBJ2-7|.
CRGSGSSYEQYF
TGCAGGGGTTCCGGGAGCTCCTACGAGCAGTACTTC
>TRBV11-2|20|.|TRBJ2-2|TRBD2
CASSSKLTTSGGARTGELFF
TGTGCCAGCAGCTCTAAACTCACTACTAGCGGGGGGGCCAGGACCGGGGAGCTGTTTTTT
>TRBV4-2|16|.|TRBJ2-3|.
CASSQERALATDTQYF
TGTGCCAGCAGCCAAGAACGAGCACTGGCGACAGATACGCAGTATTTT
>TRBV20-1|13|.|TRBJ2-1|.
CSARGLVLNEQFF
TGCAGTGCTAGAGGCCTTGTCCTTAATGAGCAGTTCTTC
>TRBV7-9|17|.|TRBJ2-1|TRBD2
CASSPLAGGPSYNEQFF
TGTGCCAGCAGCCCCCTAGCGGGGGGGCCCTCCTACAATGAGCAGTTCTTC